The present entry profiles one TCR beta chain with its context. The antigen it recognizes is unknown. Within one base of it there is no much larger clone, and no base qualities were kept. This sample is drawn from a study of spatial heterogeneity in lung cancer (dated by TCRdb to about 2019). Looking at the study overall: Beta-chain transcripts were consistently detected in greater numbers than alpha-chain transcripts, which likely reflected higher beta-chain transcript abundance. In the raw uncorrected reads, each unique combination of TCR and UMI appeared on average more than ten times. In non-small cell lung cancer, the study made a quantitative comparison of TCR alpha and beta repertoires among multiple tumor regions, matched nontumor lung and blood. TCR repertoire features were related to nonsynonymous mutation counts determined by whole-exome sequencing of tumor tissue. Both alpha and beta chains were TCR-sequenced in samples taken at surgery, namely 220 tumor regions, 62 to 65 matched nontumor lung samples and just over 55 PBMC samples. The paper's findings and limits, for the study overall: Ubiquitous expanded tumor TCRs showed up in blood more often at tumor resection than at routine follow-up. Additional single-cell paired TCR alpha and beta sequencing was considered necessary to confirm, at a functional level, the hypothesis that regional TCRs recognize regional mutations.

The library was obtained by 5' RACE. These reads were obtained on a NextSeq 500. In the TCR library protocol, a unique molecular identifier was attached to each TCR cDNA molecule so that PCR and sequencing errors could be corrected. Turning to the authors' computational methods: TCR identification, UMI-based error correction and CDR3 extraction were performed with Decombinator tools. TCRs above a frequency of 2 per 1,000, corresponding to the top 1% of the tumor frequency distribution, were defined as expanded. Renyi diversity was calculated using the R vegan package after each repertoire was subsampled 100 times to 5,000 TCRs. To build CDR3 similarity networks, amino acid triplet string-kernel similarity was used, and CDR3s were connected when their pairwise similarity was above 0.82. TCRdb handled the public reads itself, with Q25 trimming in fastp and clone calling in MiXCR, and kept productive beta chains. CDR3 protein sequences are deduplicated, and each keeps its most common genes and DNA. The authors' filters were not applied to this entry. Across this sample there are about 45,000 distinct CDR3 sequences, with 12% seen only once. Clones ranked in the top ten supply 42% of the sample.

This sample's time point label indicates: sample taken at primary tumor resection. Whole RNA extracted from tumor and nontumor lung tissue, or from cryopreserved PBMC samples, was used for TCR sequencing without cell sorting. Samples were obtained from 72 patients with early-stage, untreated non-small cell lung cancer from the lung TRACERx cohort. Patients were selected for TCR sequencing only if sufficient RNA was available from at least two tumor regions. The CDR3 goes from the cysteine to the phenylalanine over 13 residues. Solely the CDR3 DNA is kept, with 39 bases framed from the first base. V loses 7 bases of germline sequence and J loses 2 bases, and the interval between the two ends is 14 bases. The germline V gene encodes CDR1 SQVTM and CDR2 ANQGSEA.

The source of this sequence is a female donor with early-stage non-small cell lung cancer. This chain joins TRBV29-1 to TRBJ1-1; the best D guess is TRBD1, with 5 bases matching. This specimen consisted of PBMCs, obtained at surgery. The DNA is as follows: TGCAGCGCCCGACACGGGGGTAACACTGAAGCTTTCTTT. Its translation reads: CSARHGGNTEAFF.